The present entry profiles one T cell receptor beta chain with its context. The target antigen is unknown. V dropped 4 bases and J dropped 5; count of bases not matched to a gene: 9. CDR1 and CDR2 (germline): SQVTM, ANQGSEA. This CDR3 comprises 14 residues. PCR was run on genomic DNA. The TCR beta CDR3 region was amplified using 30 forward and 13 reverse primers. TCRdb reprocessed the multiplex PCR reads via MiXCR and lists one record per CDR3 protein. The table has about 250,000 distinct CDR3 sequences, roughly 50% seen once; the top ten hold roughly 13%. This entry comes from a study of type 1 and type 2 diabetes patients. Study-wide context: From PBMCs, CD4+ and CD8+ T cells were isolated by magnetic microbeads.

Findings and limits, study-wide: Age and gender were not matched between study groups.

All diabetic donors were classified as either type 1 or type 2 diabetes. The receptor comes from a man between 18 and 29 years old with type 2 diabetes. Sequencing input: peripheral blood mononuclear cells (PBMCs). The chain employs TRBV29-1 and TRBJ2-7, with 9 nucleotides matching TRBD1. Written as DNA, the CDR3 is TGCAGCGTTGTTGGCAGGGACAGGGACGACGAGCAGTACTTC. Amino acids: CSVVGRDRDDEQYF.